These 2 T cell receptor beta chains were all obtained from the same sample, sequenced in a study of T-cell reconstitution after alpha-beta-depleted transplantation in children. For TCRbeta, the library was prepared with unique molecular identifiers. One entry per CDR3 protein, called by TCRdb with MiXCR from the PCR reads. There are roughly 500,000 distinct CDR3 sequences in the sample; around a third occur only once, and less than 2.5% lies in the top ten. The sequenced sample was PBMCs from the stem cell graft donor, obtained from the stem cell graft. These receptors were taken from a human donor who donated a stem cell graft to a child with aplastic anemia.

The chain couples TRBV29-1 to TRBJ2-5, with a weak D call TRBD2 (5 bases). Germline-derived CDR1 and CDR2 are SQVTM and ANQGSEA. Deletions cut 6 bases from V and 4 bases from J, with 21 bases between. CDR3 length: 15 amino acids. The CDR3 region has the DNA TGCAGCGTGGCTATCCGGGGTCGACGCGGAGAGACCCAGTACTTC. It encodes CSVAIRGRRGETQYF.

This clonotype has a handful of counts. The chain links TRBV10-3 to TRBJ2-1; D unresolved. The CDR3 contains 15 residues. V lost 3 bases and J lost 1, with 10 bases in between. CDR1 and CDR2 (germline): ENHRY, SYGVKD. The CDR3 loop reads CAISDGSGSYNEQFF. CDR3 in DNA: TGTGCCATCAGTGATGGTAGTGGGTCCTACAATGAGCAGTTCTTC.